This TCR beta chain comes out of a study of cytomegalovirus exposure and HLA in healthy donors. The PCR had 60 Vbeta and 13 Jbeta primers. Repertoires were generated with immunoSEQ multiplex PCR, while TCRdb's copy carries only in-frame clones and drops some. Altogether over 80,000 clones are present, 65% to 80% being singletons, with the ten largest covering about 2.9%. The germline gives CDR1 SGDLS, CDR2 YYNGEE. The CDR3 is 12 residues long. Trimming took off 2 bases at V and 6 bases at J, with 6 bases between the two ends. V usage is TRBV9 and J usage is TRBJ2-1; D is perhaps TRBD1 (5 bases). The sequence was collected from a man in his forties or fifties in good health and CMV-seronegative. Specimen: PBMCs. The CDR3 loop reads CASSVQGNEQFF. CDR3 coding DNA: TGTGCCAGCAGCGTGCAGGGCAATGAGCAGTTCTTC.